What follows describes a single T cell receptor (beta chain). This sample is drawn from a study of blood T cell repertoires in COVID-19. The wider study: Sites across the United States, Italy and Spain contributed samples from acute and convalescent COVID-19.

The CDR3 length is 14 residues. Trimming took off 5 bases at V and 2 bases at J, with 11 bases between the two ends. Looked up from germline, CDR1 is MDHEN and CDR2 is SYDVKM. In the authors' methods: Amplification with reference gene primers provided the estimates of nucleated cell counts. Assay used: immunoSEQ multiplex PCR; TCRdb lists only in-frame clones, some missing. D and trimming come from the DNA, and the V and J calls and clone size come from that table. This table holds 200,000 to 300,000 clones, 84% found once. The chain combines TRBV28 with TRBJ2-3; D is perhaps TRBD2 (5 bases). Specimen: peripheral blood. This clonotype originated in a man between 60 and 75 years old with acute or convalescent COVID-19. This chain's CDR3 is CASSGADLTDTQYF. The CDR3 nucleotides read TGTGCCAGCAGTGGAGCGGACCTCACAGATACGCAGTATTTT.